The TCR beta chain under discussion was sequenced for a study of T cells after yellow fever vaccination. Study-wide results and caveats: On re-exposure, the response was weaker but peaked faster, at day 5 versus 15. Clonotype sharing between CD4 and CD8 compartments was small.

The sample holds many counts of this clonotype. Its specificity is unknown. TCRdb itself ran the 5' RACE reads through MiXCR, one entry per CDR3 protein. The sample lists 30,000 or so distinct CDR3 sequences; approximately 4.4% were seen once. The ends were cut back, 5 bases at V and 0 bases at J, with 7 bases in the middle. The CDR3 is made up of 13 amino acids. Germline CDR1 reads MNHEY; CDR2 reads SVGEGT. The sequencing here drew on CD8+ T cells sorted from PBMCs, taken 5 days after the yellow fever booster vaccination. The clonotype was recovered from a young man who received the YFV17D yellow fever vaccine. V and J are TRBV6-2 or TRBV6-3 and TRBJ2-5; D remains ambiguous. As DNA, the CDR3 is TGTGCCAGCAGTGACGGAGACCAAGAGACCCAGTACTTC. Translated, it gives CASSDGDQETQYF.